This paragraph covers one TCR beta chain sequence. The J segment lost 4 bases and the V segment lost 2 bases, leaving 10 bases of the junction unmatched. Per the germline V gene, CDR1 is SGHDT and CDR2 is YYEEEE. The CDR3 consists of 17 residues. The data are from a study of shared T cell receptors in the human thymus. The method was immunoSEQ multiplex PCR; TCRdb's version includes in-frame clones alone and lacks a portion of them. The sample contains hundreds of thousands of clones, roughly 88% of which appear only once. The sample was also linked to a second study, of human thymus T cells. That study reports: Thymic material originated from resections removed in the course of corrective heart surgery. Thymic and blood repertoires showed apparently biased V and J gene usage. Reports from related research described highly overlapping thymic repertoires among unrelated individuals.

The clonotype comes from a boy younger than two with a congenital heart defect. The V call is TRBV5-6, the J call TRBJ2-1, with TRBD1 matching 9 bases. The specimen sequenced was thymocytes. In DNA form, the CDR3 reads TGTGCCAGCAGCTTTATCACAGGGGGCCCTTTTTACAATGAGCAGTTCTTC. This gives the protein CASSFITGGPFYNEQFF.